This T cell receptor beta chain was recovered during a study of CD8 T cells in ankylosing spondylitis. General study results and limits: Blood of patients with ankylosing spondylitis appeared to be characterized by a TCR beta motif of roughly eight highly homologous variants. Before this, some motif variants had been reported in reactive arthritis synovial fluid and blood.

TCRdb reanalysed the 5' RACE reads using MiXCR and keeps one entry per CDR3 protein. The repertoire holds about 280,000 distinct CDR3 sequences, with around 20% as singletons. This clonotype was picked up many times. Antigen specificity is unknown. The sequenced sample was blood, either unsorted or a sorted T cell fraction (not recorded which). The source of this sequence is a male donor with ankylosing spondylitis or in good health (not recorded which).

The CDR3 bases are TGTGCCAGCAGTGCTCGTTTGGGGGGGCGTCTAGACTATGGCTACACCTTC. Translated: CASSARLGGRLDYGYTF. The chain has TRBV6-1 and TRBJ1-2, with D maybe TRBD1 (6 bases). CDR1 is MNHNS and CDR2 is SASEGT in the germline V gene. Trimming took off 4 bases at V and 3 bases at J, with 21 bases between the two ends. CDR3 size: 17 residues.